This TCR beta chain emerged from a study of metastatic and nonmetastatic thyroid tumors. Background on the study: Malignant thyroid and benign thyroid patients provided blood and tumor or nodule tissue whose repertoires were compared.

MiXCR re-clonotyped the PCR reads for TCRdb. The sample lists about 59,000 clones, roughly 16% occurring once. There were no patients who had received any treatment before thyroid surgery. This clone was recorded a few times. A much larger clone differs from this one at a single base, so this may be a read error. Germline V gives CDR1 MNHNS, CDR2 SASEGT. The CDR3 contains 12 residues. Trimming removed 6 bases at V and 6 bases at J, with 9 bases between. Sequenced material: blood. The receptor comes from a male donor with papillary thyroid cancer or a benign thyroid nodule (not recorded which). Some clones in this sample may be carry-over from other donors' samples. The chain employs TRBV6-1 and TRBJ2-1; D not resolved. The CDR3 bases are TGTGCCAGCAGCACTCTGGGCAATGAGCAGTTCTTC. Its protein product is CASSTLGNEQFF.